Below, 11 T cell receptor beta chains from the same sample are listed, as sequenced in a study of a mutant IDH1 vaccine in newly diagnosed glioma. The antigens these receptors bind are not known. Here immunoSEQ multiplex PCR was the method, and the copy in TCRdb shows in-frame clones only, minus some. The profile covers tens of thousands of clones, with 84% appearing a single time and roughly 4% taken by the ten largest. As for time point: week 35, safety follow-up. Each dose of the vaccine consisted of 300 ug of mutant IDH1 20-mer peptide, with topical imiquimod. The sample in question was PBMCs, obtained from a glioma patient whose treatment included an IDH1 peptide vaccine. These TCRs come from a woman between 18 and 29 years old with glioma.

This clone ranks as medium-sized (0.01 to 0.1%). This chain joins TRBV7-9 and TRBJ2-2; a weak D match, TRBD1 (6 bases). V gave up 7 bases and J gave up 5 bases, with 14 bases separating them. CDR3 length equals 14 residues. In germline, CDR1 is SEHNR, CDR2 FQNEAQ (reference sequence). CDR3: CASTPPGATGELFF. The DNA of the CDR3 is TGTGCCAGCACCCCCCCAGGGGCTACCGGGGAGCTGTTTTTT.

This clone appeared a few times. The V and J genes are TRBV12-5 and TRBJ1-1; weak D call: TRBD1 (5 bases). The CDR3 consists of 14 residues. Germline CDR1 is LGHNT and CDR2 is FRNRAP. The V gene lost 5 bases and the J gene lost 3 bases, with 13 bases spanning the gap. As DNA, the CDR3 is TGTGCTAGTGGTCTTAGTGGGGCGGACACTGAAGCTTTCTTT. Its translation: CASGLSGADTEAFF.

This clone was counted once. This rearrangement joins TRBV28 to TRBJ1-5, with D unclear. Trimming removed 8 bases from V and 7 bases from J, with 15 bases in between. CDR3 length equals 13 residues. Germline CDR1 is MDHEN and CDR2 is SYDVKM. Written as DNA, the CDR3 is TGTGCCAGCGCAGGTCCGGGCCGGCAGCCCCAGCATTTT. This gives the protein CASAGPGRQPQHF.

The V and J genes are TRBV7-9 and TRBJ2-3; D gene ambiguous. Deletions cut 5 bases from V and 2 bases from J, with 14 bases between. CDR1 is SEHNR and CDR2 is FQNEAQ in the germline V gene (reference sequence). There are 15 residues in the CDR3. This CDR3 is CASSRNGPVTDTQYF. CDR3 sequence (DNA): TGTGCCAGCAGCCGGAACGGCCCGGTCACAGATACGCAGTATTTT.

CDR3 amino acids: CASRAGTGVRNQPQHF. DNA for the CDR3: TGTGCCAGCAGGGCCGGGACAGGCGTACGCAATCAGCCCCAGCATTTT. V gene TRBV2 combines with J gene TRBJ1-5; 8 bases align to TRBD1. Per germline, CDR1 SNHLY and CDR2 FYNNEI. The CDR3 length is 16 residues. Germline trimming cut 6 bases from V and 2 bases from J; bases unmatched to any gene: 9.

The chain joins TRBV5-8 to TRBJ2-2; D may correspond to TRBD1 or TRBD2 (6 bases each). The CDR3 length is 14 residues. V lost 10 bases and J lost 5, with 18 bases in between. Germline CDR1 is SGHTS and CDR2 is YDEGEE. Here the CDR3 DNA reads TGTGCCGCCGGCCGTCGGGGGCGTACCGGGGAGCTGTTTTTT. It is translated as CAAGRRGRTGELFF.

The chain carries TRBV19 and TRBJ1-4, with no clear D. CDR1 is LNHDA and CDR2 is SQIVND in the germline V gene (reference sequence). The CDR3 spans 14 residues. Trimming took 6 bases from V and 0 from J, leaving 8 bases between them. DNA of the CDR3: TGTGCCAGTAGATCAGGTGCAACTAATGAAAAACTGTTTTTT. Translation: CASRSGATNEKLFF.

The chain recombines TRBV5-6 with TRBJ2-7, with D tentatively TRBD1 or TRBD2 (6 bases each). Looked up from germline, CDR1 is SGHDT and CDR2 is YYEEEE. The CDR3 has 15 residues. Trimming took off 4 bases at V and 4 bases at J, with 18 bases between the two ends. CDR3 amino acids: CASSQKGGNPYEQYF. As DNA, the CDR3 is TGTGCCAGCAGCCAGAAGGGGGGCAACCCATACGAGCAGTACTTC.

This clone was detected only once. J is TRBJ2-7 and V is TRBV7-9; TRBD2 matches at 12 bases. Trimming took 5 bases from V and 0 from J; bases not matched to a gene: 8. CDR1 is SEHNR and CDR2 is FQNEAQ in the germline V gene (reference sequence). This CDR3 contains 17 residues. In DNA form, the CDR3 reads TGTGCCAGCAGCACCCGCTTGGGACTAGCGGGCTCCTACGAGCAGTACTTC. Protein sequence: CASSTRLGLAGSYEQYF.

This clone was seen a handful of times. In nucleotides, the CDR3 is TGCGCCACCCCACCTCCCCCCGGGGGCGAAACCTACGAGCAGTACTTC. This sequence encodes CATPPPPGGETYEQYF. The V gene is TRBV10-1, the J gene TRBJ2-7; either TRBD1 or TRBD2 may supply D (6 bases each). This CDR3 is 16 amino acids long. Germline CDR1 WNHNN, CDR2 SYGVQD (reference sequence). V shed 10 bases and J shed 2 bases, with 24 bases lying between them.

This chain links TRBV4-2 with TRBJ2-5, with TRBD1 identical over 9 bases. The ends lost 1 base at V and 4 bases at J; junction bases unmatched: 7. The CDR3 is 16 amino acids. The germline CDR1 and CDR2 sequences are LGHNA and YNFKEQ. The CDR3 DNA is TGTGCCAGCAGCCAAGTAACCGGGACAGGGTCAGAGACCCAGTACTTC. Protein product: CASSQVTGTGSETQYF.